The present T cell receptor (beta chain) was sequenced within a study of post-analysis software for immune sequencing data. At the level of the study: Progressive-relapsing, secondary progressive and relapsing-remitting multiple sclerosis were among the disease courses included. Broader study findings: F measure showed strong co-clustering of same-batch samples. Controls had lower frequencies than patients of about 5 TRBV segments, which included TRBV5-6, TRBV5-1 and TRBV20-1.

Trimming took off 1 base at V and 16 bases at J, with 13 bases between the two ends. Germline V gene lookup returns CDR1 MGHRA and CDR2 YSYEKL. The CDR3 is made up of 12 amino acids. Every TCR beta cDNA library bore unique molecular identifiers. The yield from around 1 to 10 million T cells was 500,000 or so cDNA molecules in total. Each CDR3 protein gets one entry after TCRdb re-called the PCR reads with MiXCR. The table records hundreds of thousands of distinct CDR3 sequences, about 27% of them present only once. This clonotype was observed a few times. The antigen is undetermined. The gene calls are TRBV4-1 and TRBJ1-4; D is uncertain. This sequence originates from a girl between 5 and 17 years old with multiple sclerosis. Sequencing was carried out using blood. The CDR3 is CASSQVGRSPFF. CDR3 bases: TGCGCCAGCAGCCAAGTGGGCCGAAGCCCGTTTTTT.